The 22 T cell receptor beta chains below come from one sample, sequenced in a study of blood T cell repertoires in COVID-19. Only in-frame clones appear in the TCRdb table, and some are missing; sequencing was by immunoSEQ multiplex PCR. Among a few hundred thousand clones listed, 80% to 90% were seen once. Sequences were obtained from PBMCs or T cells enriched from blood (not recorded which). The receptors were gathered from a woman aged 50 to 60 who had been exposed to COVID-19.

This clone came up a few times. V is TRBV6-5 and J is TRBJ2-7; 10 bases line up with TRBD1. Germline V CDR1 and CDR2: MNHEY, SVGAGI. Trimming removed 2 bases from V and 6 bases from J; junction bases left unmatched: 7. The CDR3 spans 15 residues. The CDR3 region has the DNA TGTGCCAGCAGTTACCCCGGACAGGGGGTCGTCGAGCAGTACTTC. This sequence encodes CASSYPGQGVVEQYF.

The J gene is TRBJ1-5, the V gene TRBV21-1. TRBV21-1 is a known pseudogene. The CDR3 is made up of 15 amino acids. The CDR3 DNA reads TGTGCCAGCAGCAAATGGGGAGTCTACAATCAGCCCCAGCATTTT. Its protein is CASSKWGVYNQPQHF.

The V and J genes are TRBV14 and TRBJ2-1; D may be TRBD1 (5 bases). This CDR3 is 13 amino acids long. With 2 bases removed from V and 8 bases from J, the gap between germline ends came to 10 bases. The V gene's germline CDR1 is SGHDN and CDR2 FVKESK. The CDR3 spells CASSQRGFHEQFF. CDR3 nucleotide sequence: TGTGCCAGCAGCCAAAGGGGATTCCATGAGCAGTTCTTC.

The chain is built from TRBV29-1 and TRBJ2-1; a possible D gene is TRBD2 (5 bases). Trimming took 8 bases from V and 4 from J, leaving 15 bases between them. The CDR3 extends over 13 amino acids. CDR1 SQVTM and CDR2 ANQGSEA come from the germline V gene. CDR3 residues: CSTAGLYYNEQFF. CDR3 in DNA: TGCAGCACCGCAGGACTTTATTACAATGAGCAGTTCTTC.

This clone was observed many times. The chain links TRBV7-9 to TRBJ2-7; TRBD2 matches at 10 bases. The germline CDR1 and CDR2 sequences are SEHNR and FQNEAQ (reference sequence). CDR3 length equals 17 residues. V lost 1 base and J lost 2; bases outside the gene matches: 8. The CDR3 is CASSLEDGLAETYEQYF. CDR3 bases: TGTGCCAGCAGCTTAGAAGACGGACTAGCGGAGACCTACGAGCAGTACTTC. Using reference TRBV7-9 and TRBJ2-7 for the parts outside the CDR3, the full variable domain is DTGVSQNPRHKITKRGQNVTFRCDPISEHNRLYWYRQTLGQGPEFLTYFQNEAQLEKSRLLSDRFSAERPKGSFSTLEIQRTEQGDSAMYLCASSLEDGLAETYEQYFGPGTRLTVT.

CDR3 sequence (DNA): TGTGCCAGCAGTTCTATCGGACAGGGGATTAGTTGGGACTATGGCTACACCTTC. Residues: CASSSIGQGISWDYGYTF. The genes are TRBV28 and TRBJ1-2, with 9 positions matching TRBD1. With 4 bases clipped from V and 3 bases from J, the junction kept 15 bases outside the gene matches. CDR3 length: 18 residues. CDR1 MDHEN and CDR2 SYDVKM come from the germline V gene.

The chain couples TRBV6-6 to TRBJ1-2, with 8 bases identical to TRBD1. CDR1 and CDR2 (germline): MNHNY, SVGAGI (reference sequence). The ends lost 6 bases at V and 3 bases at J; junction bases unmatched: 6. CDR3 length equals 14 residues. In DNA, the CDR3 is TGTGCCAGCAGAGGTGCAGGGGGCGACTATGGCTACACCTTC. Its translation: CASRGAGGDYGYTF.

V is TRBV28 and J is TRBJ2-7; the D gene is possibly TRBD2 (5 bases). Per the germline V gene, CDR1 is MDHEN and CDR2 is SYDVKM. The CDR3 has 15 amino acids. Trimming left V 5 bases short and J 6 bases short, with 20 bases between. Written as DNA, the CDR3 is TGTGCCAGCAGTCCTAGTCGATTGGGTGGAGGCGAGCAGTACTTC. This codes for CASSPSRLGGGEQYF.

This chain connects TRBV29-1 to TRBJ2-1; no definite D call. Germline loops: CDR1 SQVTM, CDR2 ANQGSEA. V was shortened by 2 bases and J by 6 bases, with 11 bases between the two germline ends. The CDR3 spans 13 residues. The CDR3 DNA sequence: TGCAGCGTTGAATTGGCGGCCGCCAATGAGCAGTTCTTC. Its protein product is CSVELAAANEQFF.

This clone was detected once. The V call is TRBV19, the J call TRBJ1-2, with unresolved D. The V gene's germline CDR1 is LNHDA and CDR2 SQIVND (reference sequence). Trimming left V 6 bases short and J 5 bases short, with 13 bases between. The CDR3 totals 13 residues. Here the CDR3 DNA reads TGTGCCAGTAGGGCACAACAGATATATGGCTACACCTTC. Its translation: CASRAQQIYGYTF.

The CDR3 loop reads CASTYIPNTEAFF. CDR3 nucleotide sequence: TGTGCCAGCACCTATATTCCGAACACTGAAGCTTTCTTT. The gene calls are TRBV12-3 or TRBV12-4 and TRBJ1-1; D gene ambiguous. This CDR3 is built from 13 residues. Trimming shortened V by 7 bases and J by 1 base, and 10 bases separated the two germline ends.

This CDR3 is CASKTGDSNTEAFF. CDR3 bases: TGTGCCAGTAAAACAGGGGACTCGAACACTGAAGCTTTCTTT. V is TRBV19 and J is TRBJ1-1; TRBD1 agrees at 7 bases. The CDR3 has 14 residues. Trimming took 7 bases from V and 1 from J; bases not matched to a gene: 6. Germline assignment: CDR1 LNHDA and CDR2 SQIVND (reference sequence).

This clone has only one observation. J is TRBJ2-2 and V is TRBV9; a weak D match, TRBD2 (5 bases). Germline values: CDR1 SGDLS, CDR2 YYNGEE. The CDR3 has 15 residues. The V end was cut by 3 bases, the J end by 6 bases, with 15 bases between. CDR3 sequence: CASSARALGAGELFF. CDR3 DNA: TGTGCCAGCAGCGCACGGGCCCTCGGGGCCGGGGAGCTGTTTTTT.

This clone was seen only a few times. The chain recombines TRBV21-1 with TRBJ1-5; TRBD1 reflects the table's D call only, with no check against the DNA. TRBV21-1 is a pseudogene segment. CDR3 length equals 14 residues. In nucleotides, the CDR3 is TGTGCCAGCACCCCAGGACAGGGGCATCAGCCCCAGCATTTT. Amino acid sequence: CASTPGQGHQPQHF.

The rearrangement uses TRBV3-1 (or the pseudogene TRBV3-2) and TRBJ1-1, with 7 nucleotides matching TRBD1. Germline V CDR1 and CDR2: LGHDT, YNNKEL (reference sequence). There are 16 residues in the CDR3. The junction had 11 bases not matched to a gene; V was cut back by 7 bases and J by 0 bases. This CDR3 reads CASTLSRGPLNTEAFF. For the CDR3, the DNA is TGTGCCAGCACCTTATCGAGGGGGCCCCTGAACACTGAAGCTTTCTTT.

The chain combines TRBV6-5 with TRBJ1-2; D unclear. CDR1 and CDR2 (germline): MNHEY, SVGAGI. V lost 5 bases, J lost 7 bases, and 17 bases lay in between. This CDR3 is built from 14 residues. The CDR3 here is CASSQSGSTGGYTF. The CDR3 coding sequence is TGTGCCAGCAGTCAATCCGGTTCTACGGGTGGCTACACCTTC.

The CDR3 loop is CSVESGTGELFF. The CDR3 nucleotides read TGCAGCGTTGAATCGGGCACCGGGGAGCTGTTTTTT. The rearrangement uses TRBV29-1 and TRBJ2-2; D remains ambiguous. Trimming removed 2 bases from V and 4 bases from J, with 5 bases in between. This CDR3 spans 12 amino acids. Germline lookup yields CDR1 SQVTM and CDR2 ANQGSEA.

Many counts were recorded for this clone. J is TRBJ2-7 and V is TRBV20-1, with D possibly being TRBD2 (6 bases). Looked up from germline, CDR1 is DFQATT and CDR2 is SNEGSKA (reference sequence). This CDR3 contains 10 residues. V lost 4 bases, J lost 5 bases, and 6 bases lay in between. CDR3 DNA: TGCAGTGCTAAGCGGGACGAGCAGTACTTC. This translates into CSAKRDEQYF.

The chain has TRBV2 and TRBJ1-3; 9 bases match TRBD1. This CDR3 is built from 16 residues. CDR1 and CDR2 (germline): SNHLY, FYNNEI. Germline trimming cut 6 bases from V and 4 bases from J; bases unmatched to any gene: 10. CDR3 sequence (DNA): TGTGCCAGCAGGTTGCTGGGGACAGGGACGGGAAACACCATATATTTT. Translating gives CASRLLGTGTGNTIYF.

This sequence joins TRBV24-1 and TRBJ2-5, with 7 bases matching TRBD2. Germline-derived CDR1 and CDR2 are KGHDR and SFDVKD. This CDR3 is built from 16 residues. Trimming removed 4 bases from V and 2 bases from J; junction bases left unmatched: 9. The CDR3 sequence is CATSEGKRGLQETQYF. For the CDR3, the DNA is TGTGCCACCAGTGAGGGGAAGCGGGGACTACAAGAGACCCAGTACTTC.

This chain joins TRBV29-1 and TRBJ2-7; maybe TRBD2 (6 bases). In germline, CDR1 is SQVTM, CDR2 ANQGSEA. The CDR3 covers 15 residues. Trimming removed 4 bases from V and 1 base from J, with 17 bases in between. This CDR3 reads CSVGDKRVASYEQYF. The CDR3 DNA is TGCAGCGTTGGAGACAAGCGGGTTGCTTCCTACGAGCAGTACTTC.

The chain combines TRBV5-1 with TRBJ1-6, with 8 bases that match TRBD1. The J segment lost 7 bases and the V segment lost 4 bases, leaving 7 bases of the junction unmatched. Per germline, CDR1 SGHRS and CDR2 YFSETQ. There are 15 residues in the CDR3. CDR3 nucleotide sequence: TGCGCCAGCAGCCCGGACAGGGCAGGGAATTCACCCCTCCACTTT. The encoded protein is CASSPDRAGNSPLHF.